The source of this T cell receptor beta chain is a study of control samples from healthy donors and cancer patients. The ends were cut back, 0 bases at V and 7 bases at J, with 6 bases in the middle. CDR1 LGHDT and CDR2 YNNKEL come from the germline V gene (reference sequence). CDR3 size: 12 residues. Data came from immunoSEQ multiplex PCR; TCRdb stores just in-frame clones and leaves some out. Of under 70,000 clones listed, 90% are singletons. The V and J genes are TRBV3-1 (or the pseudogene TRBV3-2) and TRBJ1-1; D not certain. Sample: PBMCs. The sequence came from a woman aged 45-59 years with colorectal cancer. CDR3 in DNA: TGTGCCAGCAGCCAAGATGAAAGTGAAGCTTTCTTT. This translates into CASSQDESEAFF.